This passage covers 15 T cell receptor beta chains from one sample sequenced in a study of blood T cell repertoires in COVID-19. Some clones are missing from TCRdb's copy, which holds only in-frame ones; the method was immunoSEQ multiplex PCR. The data hold 200,000 to 250,000 clones, with roughly nine tenths observed a single time. The sample was peripheral blood. These TCRs come from a woman between 50 and 59 years old with COVID-19, enrolled during active disease.

This clone occurred once. The chain employs TRBV6-5 and TRBJ1-2; 7 positions match TRBD1. Germline assignment: CDR1 MNHEY and CDR2 SVGAGI. CDR3 length equals 13 residues. V lost 10 bases to trimming and J lost 7 bases; unmatched junction nucleotides: 12. The CDR3 reads CATRYPGGSGYTF. The DNA for the CDR3 is TGTGCCACCCGCTATCCAGGGGGGAGTGGCTACACCTTC.

The chain uses TRBV27 and TRBJ1-2, with D possibly TRBD1 on 6 matching bases. CDR1 is MNHEY and CDR2 is SMNVEV in the germline V gene (reference sequence). The V gene lost 3 bases and the J gene lost 4 bases, with 18 bases spanning the gap. The CDR3 extends over 16 amino acids. The CDR3 loop reads CASSFRGLEGVYGYTF. The CDR3 nucleotides are TGTGCCAGCAGTTTCAGGGGCCTAGAAGGTGTCTATGGCTACACCTTC.

This chain joins TRBV6-5 and TRBJ1-5; TRBD1 agrees at 7 bases. CDR1 and CDR2 from the germline V gene are MNHEY and SVGAGI. The J segment lost 6 bases and the V segment lost 2 bases, leaving 7 bases of the junction unmatched. This CDR3 has 15 amino acids. The CDR3 bases are TGTGCCAGCAGTTACGACAGGGCAGATAGTCAGCCCCAGCATTTT. The encoded protein is CASSYDRADSQPQHF.

J is TRBJ1-2 and V is TRBV4-3; D unclear. Germline CDR1 is LGHNA and CDR2 is YSLEER. The CDR3 is 15 residues long. The V end lost 0 bases, the J end lost 4 bases, and 12 bases lay between the germline ends. CDR3 DNA: TGCGCCAGCAGCCAAGATTCGAGGGCAACCTATGGCTACACCTTC. Protein: CASSQDSRATYGYTF.

The chain has TRBV11-2 and TRBJ2-1; 9 bases line up with TRBD2. Germline CDR1 and CDR2: SGHAT and FQNNGV. The CDR3 totals 15 residues. Losses at the gene ends were 10 bases for V and 0 bases for J; bases not matched to a gene: 7. CDR3 nucleotides: TGTGCCACCCAAGCGGGGGGCTTCTCCTACAATGAGCAGTTCTTC. Translation: CATQAGGFSYNEQFF.

The gene calls are TRBV1 and TRBJ1-6; the table's D call, TRBD1, was not checked against the DNA. TRBV1 is shown as a pseudogene. The CDR3 consists of 18 residues. DNA for the CDR3: TGCACCAGCAGCCAAGTGGAATACAGGTGGGGCTATAATTCACCCCTCCACTTT. This translates into CTSSQVEYRWGYNSPLHF.

V usage is TRBV27 and J usage is TRBJ2-1; TRBD2 might be the D (7 bases). Germline V lookup: CDR1 MNHEY, CDR2 SMNVEV (reference sequence). V was shortened by 5 bases and J by 7 bases, with 15 bases between the two germline ends. CDR3 length: 14 residues. The CDR3 here is CASSEGGAVNEQFF. CDR3 in DNA: TGTGCCAGCAGTGAAGGGGGGGCAGTGAATGAGCAGTTCTTC.

The chain has TRBV6-5 and TRBJ2-7, with a weak D call TRBD1 (6 bases). V lost 7 bases and J lost 3, with 19 bases in between. Germline V lookup: CDR1 MNHEY, CDR2 SVGAGI. The CDR3 is made up of 15 amino acids. CDR3 nucleotide sequence: TGTGCCAGCATCTCCAGGACAGACCTTTACTACGAGCAGTACGTC. Amino acid sequence: CASISRTDLYYEQYV.

The J gene is TRBJ1-2, the V gene TRBV5-1, with no clear D. The CDR3 loop spans 15 amino acids. The germline gives CDR1 SGHRS, CDR2 YFSETQ. V shed 0 bases and J shed 0 bases, with 9 bases lying between them. The CDR3 nucleotides read TGCGCCAGCAGCTTGGTTGGCGGTACTAACTATGGCTACACCTTC. Amino acids: CASSLVGGTNYGYTF.

The CDR3 DNA reads TGTGCCAGCAGCCCTAGACTAGCAAGGGCCACAGATACGCAGTATTTT. Protein sequence: CASSPRLARATDTQYF. The chain couples TRBV28 to TRBJ2-3; TRBD2 agrees at 7 bases. Losses at the gene ends were 6 bases for V and 2 bases for J; bases not matched to a gene: 11. The CDR3 is 16 residues long. Germline V gives CDR1 MDHEN, CDR2 SYDVKM. Filled out from reference TRBV28 and TRBJ2-3, the complete variable domain reads DVKVTQSSRYLVKRTGEKVFLECVQDMDHENMFWYRQDPGLGLRLIYFSYDVKMKEKGDIPEGYSVSREKKERFSLILESASTNQTSMYLCASSPRLARATDTQYFGPGTRLTVL.

This sequence joins TRBV21-1 and TRBJ2-7; the D call in the table, TRBD1, was not verified against the DNA. TRBV21-1 is marked as a pseudogene. There are 16 residues in the CDR3. Here the CDR3 DNA reads TGTGCCAGCAGCAAAGATTGGACAGGGGGCCCCTACGAGCAGTACTTC. Its protein product is CASSKDWTGGPYEQYF.

The V gene is TRBV5-4, the J gene TRBJ2-2; the match to TRBD1 covers 7 bases. This CDR3 spans 14 amino acids. V shed 6 bases and J 6 bases; nucleotides not matched to a gene: 8. Germline lookup yields CDR1 SGHNT and CDR2 YYREEE (reference sequence). CDR3 region: CASTRDRVAGELFF. CDR3 coding DNA: TGTGCCAGCACCCGCGACAGGGTAGCCGGGGAGCTGTTTTTT.

This chain uses TRBV21-1 with TRBJ2-5; TRBD2 is the table's D call and was not checked against the DNA. TRBV21-1 is classified as a pseudogene. The CDR3 totals 18 residues. In DNA form, the CDR3 reads TGTGCCAGCAGCAAACCGGGACTAGCGGGGGGGCAGGGGGAGACCCAGTACTTC. This encodes CASSKPGLAGGQGETQYF.

This rearrangement joins TRBV5-1 to TRBJ1-1; D remains unclear. CDR1 and CDR2 (germline): SGHRS, YFSETQ. CDR3 length: 13 amino acids. Trimming took off 5 bases at V and 0 bases at J, with 8 bases between the two ends. CDR3: CASRTEMNTEAFF. CDR3 nucleotides: TGCGCCAGCAGAACAGAGATGAACACTGAAGCTTTCTTT.

The V and J genes are TRBV29-1 and TRBJ2-3, with D possibly being TRBD2 (5 bases). The V end was cut by 3 bases, the J end by 0 bases, with 10 bases between. The germline CDR1 and CDR2 sequences are SQVTM and ANQGSEA. The CDR3 covers 14 residues. This CDR3 reads CSVEPWTSTDTQYF. CDR3 sequence (DNA): TGCAGCGTTGAGCCATGGACTAGCACAGATACGCAGTATTTT.